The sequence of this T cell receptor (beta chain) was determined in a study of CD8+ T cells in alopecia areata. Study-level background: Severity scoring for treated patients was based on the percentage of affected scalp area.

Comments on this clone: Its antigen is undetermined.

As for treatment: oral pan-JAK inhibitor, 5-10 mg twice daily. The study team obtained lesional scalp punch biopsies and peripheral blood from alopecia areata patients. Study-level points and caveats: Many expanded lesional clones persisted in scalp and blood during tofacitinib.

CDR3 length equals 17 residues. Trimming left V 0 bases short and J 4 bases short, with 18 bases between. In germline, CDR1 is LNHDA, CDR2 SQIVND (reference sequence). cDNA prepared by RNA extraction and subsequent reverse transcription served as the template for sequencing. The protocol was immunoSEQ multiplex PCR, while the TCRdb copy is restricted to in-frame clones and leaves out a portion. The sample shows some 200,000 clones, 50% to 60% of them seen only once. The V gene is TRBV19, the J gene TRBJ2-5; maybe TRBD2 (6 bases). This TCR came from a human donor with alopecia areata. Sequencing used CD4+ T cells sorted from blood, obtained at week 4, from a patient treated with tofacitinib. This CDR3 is CASSIDGGTLRGETQYF. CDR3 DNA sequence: TGTGCCAGTAGTATAGATGGCGGGACCTTGCGGGGAGAGACCCAGTACTTC. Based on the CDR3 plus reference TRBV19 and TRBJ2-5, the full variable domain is DGGITQSPKYLFRKEGQNVTLSCEQNLNHDAMYWYRQDPGQGLRLIYYSQIVNDFQKGDIAEGYSVSREKKESFPLTVTSAQKNPTAFYLCASSIDGGTLRGETQYFGPGTRLLVL.